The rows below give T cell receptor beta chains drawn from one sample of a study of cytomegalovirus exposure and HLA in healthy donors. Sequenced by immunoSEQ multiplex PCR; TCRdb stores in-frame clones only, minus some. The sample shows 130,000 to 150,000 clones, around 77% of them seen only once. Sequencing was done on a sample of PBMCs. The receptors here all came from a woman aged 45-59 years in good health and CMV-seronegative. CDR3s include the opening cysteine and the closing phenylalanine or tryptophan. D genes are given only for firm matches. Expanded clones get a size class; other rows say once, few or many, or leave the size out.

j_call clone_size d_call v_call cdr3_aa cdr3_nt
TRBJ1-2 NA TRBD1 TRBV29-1 CSVEESGQGYGYTF TGCAGCGTTGAAGAGTCGGGACAGGGCTATGGCTACACCTTC
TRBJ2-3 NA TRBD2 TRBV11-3 CASSSGGLETDTQYF TGTGCCAGCAGCTCCGGGGGACTAGAGACAGATACGCAGTATTTT
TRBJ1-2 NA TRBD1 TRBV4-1 CASSLGTGAPLHGYTF TGCGCCAGCAGCCTCGGGACAGGGGCTCCTTTGCATGGCTACACCTTC
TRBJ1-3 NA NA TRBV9 CASSVDGSGTSGNTIYF TGTGCCAGCAGCGTAGACGGTTCGGGTACCTCTGGAAACACCATATATTTT
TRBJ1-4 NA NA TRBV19 CASSIGGSGNEKLFF TGTGCCAGTAGTATAGGGGGGAGCGGGAATGAAAAACTGTTTTTT
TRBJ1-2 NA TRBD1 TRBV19 CASSARDRGQGYTF TGTGCCAGTAGTGCACGGGACAGGGGGCAAGGCTACACCTTC
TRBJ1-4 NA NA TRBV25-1 CASSEFRGPSGEKLFF TGTGCCAGCAGTGAATTCCGAGGGCCCTCTGGTGAAAAACTGTTTTTT
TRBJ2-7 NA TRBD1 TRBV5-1 CASSLGQGAYEQYF TGCGCCAGCAGCTTGGGACAGGGGGCCTACGAGCAGTACTTC
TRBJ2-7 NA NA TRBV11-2 CASSLTGTRIYEQYF TGTGCCAGCAGCTTAACCGGGACACGGATCTACGAGCAGTACTTC
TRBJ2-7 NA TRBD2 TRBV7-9 CASSSGTSGGTYEQYF TGTGCCAGCAGCTCCGGGACTAGCGGGGGGACTTACGAGCAGTACTTC
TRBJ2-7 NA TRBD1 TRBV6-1 CASSDDRGIPGTHYEQYF TGTGCCAGCAGTGACGACAGGGGTATACCGGGTACGCACTACGAGCAGTACTTC
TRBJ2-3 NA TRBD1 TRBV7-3 CASQKQGITTDTQYF TGTGCCAGCCAAAAACAGGGGATTACCACAGATACGCAGTATTTT
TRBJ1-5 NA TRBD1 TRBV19 CASSPTGSRQPQHF TGTGCCAGTAGTCCGACAGGGTCTCGACAGCCCCAGCATTTT
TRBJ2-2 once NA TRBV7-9 CAGGSGELFF TGTGCAGGGGGTTCCGGGGAGCTGTTTTTT
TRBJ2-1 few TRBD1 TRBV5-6 CASSMGQRYNEQFF TGTGCCAGCAGCATGGGACAGAGATACAATGAGCAGTTCTTC
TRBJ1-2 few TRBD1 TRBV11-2 CASRQLRDSFLKGGYTF TGTGCCAGCAGGCAGCTCCGGGACAGTTTCCTGAAGGGCGGCTACACCTTC
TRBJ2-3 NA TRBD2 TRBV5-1 CASSTNPSGVSTDTQYF TGCGCCAGCAGCACGAACCCTAGCGGGGTTAGCACAGATACGCAGTATTTT
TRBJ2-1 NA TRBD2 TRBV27 CASSPRGRSGNEQFF TGTGCCAGCAGCCCTAGGGGACGTAGCGGGAATGAGCAGTTCTTC
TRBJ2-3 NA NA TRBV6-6 CASSRISGEITDTQYF TGTGCCAGCAGCCGAATCTCAGGGGAGATCACAGATACGCAGTATTTT
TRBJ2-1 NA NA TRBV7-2 CASSLDFVNEQFF TGTGCCAGCAGCTTAGATTTCGTCAATGAGCAGTTCTTC
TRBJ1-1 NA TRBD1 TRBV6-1 CASSGGQVNTEAFF TGTGCCAGCAGCGGAGGACAGGTGAACACTGAAGCTTTCTTT
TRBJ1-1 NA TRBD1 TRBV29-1 CGVQQGASTEAFF TGCGGCGTTCAGCAGGGGGCCAGCACTGAAGCTTTCTTT
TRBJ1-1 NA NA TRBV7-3 CASRRTADNTEAFF TGTGCCTCTAGACGGACAGCCGATAACACTGAAGCTTTCTTT
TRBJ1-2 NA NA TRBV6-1 CASSDSTGYGYTF TGTGCCAGCAGTGACTCCACGGGTTATGGCTACACCTTC
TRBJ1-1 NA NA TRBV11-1 CASSLDSGMNTEAFF TGTGCCAGCAGCTTAGATTCAGGCATGAACACTGAAGCTTTCTTT
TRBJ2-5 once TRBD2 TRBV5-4 CASSSAGGLQETQYF TGTGCCAGCAGCTCCGCGGGGGGACTACAAGAGACCCAGTACTTC
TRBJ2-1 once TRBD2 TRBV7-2 CASSLGTSTEQFF TGTGCCAGCAGCTTAGGGACTAGCACTGAGCAGTTCTTC
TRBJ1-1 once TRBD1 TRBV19 CASSEQGVFPEAFF TGTGCCAGTAGTGAACAGGGGGTTTTCCCTGAAGCTTTCTTT
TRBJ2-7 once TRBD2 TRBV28 CASRTSGASRYEQYF TGTGCCAGCCGTACTAGCGGGGCTTCACGCTACGAGCAGTACTTC
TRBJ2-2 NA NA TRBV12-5 CASGLGPGTPESTGELFF TGTGCTAGTGGTTTGGGCCCCGGGACACCTGAGAGCACCGGGGAGCTGTTTTTT
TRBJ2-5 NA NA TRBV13 CASSLVGGSAQETQYF TGTGCCAGCAGCTTAGTCGGAGGGTCAGCCCAAGAGACCCAGTACTTC
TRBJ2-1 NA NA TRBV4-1 CASSQDGYEQFF TGCGCCAGCAGCCAAGACGGGTATGAGCAGTTCTTC
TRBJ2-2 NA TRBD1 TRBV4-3 CASRLQGDTGELFF TGCGCCAGCAGGCTACAGGGGGACACCGGGGAGCTGTTTTTT
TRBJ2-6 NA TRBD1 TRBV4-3 CASSAWARTGGISGANVLTF TGCGCCAGCAGCGCCTGGGCAAGGACAGGGGGCATCTCTGGGGCCAACGTCCTGACTTTC
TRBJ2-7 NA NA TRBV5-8 CASSSKILYRARQYF TGTGCCAGCAGCTCTAAAATCCTTTACAGGGCACGGCAGTACTTC
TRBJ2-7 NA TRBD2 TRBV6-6 CATSGLASSYEQYF TGTGCCACCTCGGGACTAGCGAGCTCCTACGAGCAGTACTTC
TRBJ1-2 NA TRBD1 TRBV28 CASSSSGTDFYGYTF TGTGCCAGCAGTTCCTCCGGGACAGACTTCTATGGCTACACCTTC
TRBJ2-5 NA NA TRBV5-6 CASSLGLRAETQYF TGTGCCAGCAGCTTGGGTCTGAGGGCCGAAACCCAGTACTTC
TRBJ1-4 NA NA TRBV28 CASSTSGGTVGKLFF TGTGCCAGCAGTACGTCCGGGGGGACGGTGGGAAAACTGTTTTTT